Following are 3 T cell receptor beta chains from one sample sequenced in a study of a mutant IDH1 vaccine in newly diagnosed glioma. The repertoire was sequenced with immunoSEQ multiplex PCR; TCRdb's copy has only in-frame clones and lacks some. The table lists more than 35,000 clones, 70% to 90% of them singletons, with roughly 1.8% in the top ten. The antigens of these receptors remain unknown. Time point given: week 5, during vaccination. All doses held 300 ug of mutant IDH1 20-mer peptide, with topical imiquimod. This specimen was PBMCs, taken from a glioma patient whose treatment included an IDH1 peptide vaccine. These receptors originate from a man in his forties or fifties with glioma.

The rearrangement links TRBV14 to TRBJ2-5; 7 positions match TRBD1. V trimming: 5 bases; J trimming: 6 bases; junction bases outside the gene matches: 0. CDR1 SGHDN and CDR2 FVKESK come from the germline V gene. The CDR3 has 11 residues. The CDR3 DNA reads as TGTGCCAGCAGCAGGGGGCAGACCCAGTACTTC. Its protein is CASSRGQTQYF.

J is TRBJ1-3 and V is TRBV19; D is unresolved. CDR3 length: 13 amino acids. CDR1 is LNHDA and CDR2 is SQIVND in the germline V gene (reference sequence). Between the trimmed V and J ends, which lost 8 bases and 0 bases, there was a span of 8 bases. The chain's CDR3 is CASRPNSGNTIYF. In DNA, the CDR3 is TGTGCCAGTCGTCCTAACTCTGGAAACACCATATATTTT.

V gene TRBV5-1 combines with J gene TRBJ2-1; 9 positions agree with TRBD2. Losses at the gene ends were 4 bases for V and 5 bases for J; bases not matched to a gene: 7. The CDR3 extends over 15 amino acids. Per the germline V gene, CDR1 is SGHRS and CDR2 is YFSETQ. The CDR3, as DNA: TGCGCCAGCAGCGCTGGGACTAGCCGGCACAATGAGCAGTTCTTC. This codes for CASSAGTSRHNEQFF. Variable domain in full (rest from reference TRBV5-1 and TRBJ2-1): KAGVTQTPRYLIKTRGQQVTLSCSPISGHRSVSWYQQTPGQGLQFLFEYFSETQRNKGNFPGRFSGRQFSNSRSEMNVSTLELGDSALYLCASSAGTSRHNEQFFGPGTRLTVL.